Listed here are 24 T cell receptor beta chains from one sample, sequenced in a study of cytomegalovirus exposure and HLA in healthy donors. PCR involved 60 Vbeta and 13 Jbeta primers. Produced via immunoSEQ multiplex PCR; TCRdb's table is partial and in-frame only. Here the sample spans 65,000 to 75,000 clones, approximately 64% being singletons. The sequenced sample was PBMCs. The receptors shown here come from a man aged 35 to 55 in good health and CMV-seropositive.

This clone was picked up a small number of times. This chain joins TRBV7-9 and TRBJ2-1; 10 bases are shared with TRBD2. CDR3 length: 15 residues. The ends lost 5 bases at V and 8 bases at J; junction bases unmatched: 9. The germline V gene encodes CDR1 SEHNR and CDR2 FQNEAQ (reference sequence). CDR3 in DNA: TGTGCCAGCAGCCCAGGGTCTAGCGGGAGACATGAGCAGTTCTTC. Its translation is CASSPGSSGRHEQFF.

V gene TRBV2 combines with J gene TRBJ1-2, with D perhaps matching TRBD1 (5 bases). The CDR3 is 12 amino acids. V was trimmed by 5 bases and J by 8 bases, leaving 12 bases between them. Germline loops: CDR1 SNHLY, CDR2 FYNNEI. CDR3 loop: CASSRGYGGYTF. The CDR3, as DNA: TGTGCCAGCAGTCGGGGGTATGGAGGCTACACCTTC.

As concerns this clone: An end of the junction differs from the germline gene, which may be a read error. V gene TRBV7-7 combines with J gene TRBJ2-7; 8 bases are shared with TRBD2. CDR3 size: 15 residues. The germline V gene encodes CDR1 SSHAT and CDR2 FNYEAQ (reference sequence). CDR3 DNA sequence: TGTGCTAGCAGCCCAAGCCCGGGAGGGCCTTACGAGCAGTACTTC. This translates into CASSPSPGGPYEQYF. Drawing the rest from reference TRBV7-7 and TRBJ2-7, the complete variable domain is GAGVSQSPRYKVTKRGQDVTLRCDPISSHATLYWYQQALGQGPEFLTYFNYEAQPDKSGLPSDRFSAERPEGSISTLTIQRTEQRDSAMYRCASSPSPGGPYEQYFGPGTRLTVT.

This clone was picked up a small number of times. This chain connects TRBV19 to TRBJ1-4; maybe TRBD1 (6 bases). Trimming took off 0 bases at V and 3 bases at J, with 17 bases between the two ends. CDR3 length: 18 amino acids. Germline CDR1 and CDR2: LNHDA and SQIVND (reference sequence). The CDR3 nucleotides are TGTGCCAGTAGTATAGATTGGACACAGGGAGTGGCTAATGAAAAACTGTTTTTT. Its translation is CASSIDWTQGVANEKLFF.

The chain combines TRBV10-3 with TRBJ2-5; TRBD2 is a possible D gene (5 bases). Germline assignment: CDR1 ENHRY and CDR2 SYGVKD. Between the trimmed V and J ends, which lost 2 bases and 4 bases, there was a span of 11 bases. This CDR3 spans 14 amino acids. CDR3 region: CAISETGIGETQYF. Here the CDR3 DNA reads TGTGCCATCAGTGAGACGGGGATAGGAGAGACCCAGTACTTC.

Note on this clone: The junction does not match germline at one end; this may be a read error. The genes are TRBV7-9 and TRBJ2-5; TRBD1 aligns across 8 bases. Matching the DNA end better, TRBJ2-7 makes the J call doubtful. The CDR3 consists of 14 residues. CDR1 and CDR2 (germline): SEHNR, FQNEAQ (reference sequence). This CDR3 is CSSSAGQGIDEQYF. CDR3 sequence (DNA): TGTTCCAGCAGCGCCGGACAGGGAATAGACGAGCAGTACTTC.

V is TRBV7-2 and J is TRBJ2-5; D gene uncertain. The DNA end is more similar to TRBJ2-7, so the J call may be wrong. The CDR3 runs to 12 residues. Germline V gene data show CDR1 as SGHTA and CDR2 as FQGNSA. The CDR3 bases are TGTGCCAGCAGCCCGAGCACCTACGAGCAGTACTTC. Its protein product is CASSPSTYEQYF.

The CDR3 bases are TGTGCCAGCCTCAGGGGAAGGAACACTGAAGCTTTCTTT. Encoded protein: CASLRGRNTEAFF. The chain couples TRBV2 to TRBJ1-1; D possibly corresponds to TRBD1 (6 bases). V lost 8 bases and J 1 base, leaving 11 bases between the germline ends. The CDR3 loop spans 13 amino acids. Germline CDR1 is SNHLY and CDR2 is FYNNEI.

This chain links TRBV2 with TRBJ2-3, with 8 positions matching TRBD1. The CDR3 spans 14 residues. With 6 bases clipped from V and 5 bases from J, the junction kept 7 bases outside the gene matches. Germline lookup yields CDR1 SNHLY and CDR2 FYNNEI. The CDR3 sequence: CASRVGQGLDTQYF. CDR3 DNA: TGTGCCAGCAGGGTCGGACAGGGATTAGATACGCAGTATTTT.

The chain is built from TRBV29-1 and TRBJ2-7, with D unclear. CDR1 and CDR2 (germline): SQVTM, ANQGSEA. V lost 4 bases and J lost 6, with 19 bases in between. The CDR3 has 14 amino acids. CDR3 nucleotides: TGCAGCGTTGTTCACGGATCTCGACTCGGCGAGCAGTACTTC. Its protein is CSVVHGSRLGEQYF.

This chain uses TRBV29-1 with TRBJ2-7; D is perhaps TRBD1 (5 bases). Germline loops: CDR1 SQVTM, CDR2 ANQGSEA. The CDR3 runs to 14 residues. The germline V and J ends were trimmed by 6 bases and 2 bases, with 17 bases remaining between them. The CDR3 sequence is CSVENTDSPYEQYF. The CDR3 DNA sequence: TGCAGCGTCGAAAACACCGACAGCCCCTACGAGCAGTACTTC.

The CDR3 protein is CASSPRWVQPLNEQFF. Here the CDR3 DNA reads TGTGCCAGCAGCCCTAGGTGGGTCCAACCCCTCAATGAGCAGTTCTTC. The chain joins TRBV11-2 to TRBJ2-1, with D unresolved. V was clipped by 5 bases and J by 6 bases, with 20 bases between them. CDR3 length: 16 residues. Per germline, CDR1 SGHAT and CDR2 FQNNGV.

The rearrangement uses TRBV5-1 and TRBJ2-5; 8 bases agree with TRBD1. The DNA matches TRBJ2-7 better at its end, which makes the J call doubtful. The CDR3 sequence is 15 residues long. Germline V gene sequence: CDR1 SGHRS, CDR2 YFSETQ. The CDR3 nucleotides read TGCGCCAGCAGCTTGGTGCGGACAGGGACAGTCGAGCAGTACTTC. This encodes CASSLVRTGTVEQYF.

Of note for this clone: An end of the junction does not agree with germline; a read error may underlie this. The CDR3 nucleotides read TGTGCCAGCAGCGATCCGGGACTATCCGTGGGGGGCACAGATGCGCAGTATTTT. Translated: CASSDPGLSVGGTDAQYF. The chain carries TRBV9 and TRBJ2-3; possibly TRBD2 for D (7 bases). This CDR3 contains 18 residues. CDR1 is SGDLS, CDR2 YYNGEE, per germline.

The chain uses TRBV18 and TRBJ2-1; 8 bases fit TRBD2. V was pared by 6 bases and J by 7 bases, with 14 bases of the junction left unmatched. The germline V gene has CDR1 KGHSH and CDR2 LQKENI. The CDR3 has 16 residues. Written as DNA, the CDR3 is TGTGCCAGCTCGCCAACTCCTAGGACTAGCTCGAATGAGCAGTTCTTC. It codes for CASSPTPRTSSNEQFF.

The chain uses TRBV2 and TRBJ2-7, with TRBD1 matching 10 bases. J was trimmed by 9 bases and V by 6 bases; bases with no gene match: 14. The CDR3 is made up of 15 amino acids. The V gene's germline CDR1 is SNHLY and CDR2 FYNNEI. Written as DNA, the CDR3 is TGTGCCAGCAGACGCGCCGGGACAGGGGTCCCTAGGCAGTACTTC. It encodes CASRRAGTGVPRQYF.

The rearrangement uses TRBV20-1 and TRBJ2-5; TRBD2 matches 7 bases. The CDR3 covers 11 residues. Germline V gives CDR1 DFQATT, CDR2 SNEGSKA (reference sequence). The V and J ends lost 5 bases and 5 bases, in that order; junction bases with no gene match: 2. In DNA form, the CDR3 reads TGCAGTGCTGAGGGAGGGGAGACCCAGTACTTC. Residues: CSAEGGETQYF.

Details on this clone: A read error may produce the germline difference seen at one junction end. This chain links TRBV2 with TRBJ2-7, with a weak D call TRBD2 (5 bases). Per germline, CDR1 SNHLY and CDR2 FYNNEI. The CDR3 is 12 amino acids. The CDR3: CASSGVFYEQYF. In nucleotides, the CDR3 is TGTGCCAGCAGCGGGGTGTTCTACGAGCAGTATTTC.

The chain links TRBV7-2 to TRBJ2-7; 8 nucleotides align to TRBD1. The J segment lost 6 bases and the V segment lost 5 bases, leaving 6 bases of the junction unmatched. CDR1 and CDR2 (germline): SGHTA, FQGNSA. The CDR3 consists of 13 residues. CDR3 nucleotides: TGTGCCAGCAGCCTGGGGACAGGTGGCGAGCAGTACTTC. It yields the protein CASSLGTGGEQYF.

This clone qualifies as medium-sized. The chain employs TRBV6-1 and TRBJ2-7, with a tentative D call TRBD2 (5 bases). This CDR3 contains 13 residues. Germline values: CDR1 MNHNS, CDR2 SASEGT. Trimming removed 2 bases from V and 8 bases from J, with 13 bases in between. CDR3 sequence: CASSERRSDQQYF. The DNA of the CDR3 is TGTGCCAGCAGTGAAAGGAGGTCCGACCAGCAGTACTTC.

This clone was found a few times. The rearrangement links TRBV7-9 to TRBJ2-1, with 12 bases that match TRBD2. The germline V gene has CDR1 SEHNR and CDR2 FQNEAQ (reference sequence). There are 15 residues in the CDR3. V was pared by 5 bases and J by 4 bases, with 3 bases of the junction left unmatched. CDR3: CASSPLAGGYNEQFF. The CDR3 DNA reads TGTGCCAGCAGCCCACTAGCGGGGGGTTACAATGAGCAGTTCTTC.

In DNA, the CDR3 is TGCGCCAGCAGTGAGTCACTAGCGGGATCGTACTTC. Encoded protein: CASSESLAGSYF. The rearrangement joins TRBV10-2 to TRBJ2-7; 10 bases align to TRBD2. The CDR3 runs to 12 residues. With 0 bases clipped from V and 12 bases from J, the junction kept 2 bases outside the gene matches. CDR1 is WSHSY and CDR2 is SAAADI in the germline V gene.

There are a few counts of this clone. This chain uses TRBV5-1 with TRBJ1-5, with D unresolved. The length of the CDR3 is 13 residues. Germline CDR1 SGHRS, CDR2 YFSETQ. Deletions cut 0 bases from V and 7 bases from J, with 8 bases between. CDR3: CASSLAESQPQHF. As DNA, the CDR3 is TGCGCCAGCAGCTTGGCCGAGTCCCAGCCCCAGCATTTT.

The rearrangement uses TRBV5-1 and TRBJ2-7, with D tentatively TRBD1 (6 bases). CDR1 is SGHRS and CDR2 is YFSETQ in the germline V gene. V was cut by 4 bases and J by 2 bases, with 13 bases left in between. This CDR3 has 14 residues. DNA for the CDR3: TGCGCCAGCAGCGTAACAGGGATTACCTACGAGCAGTACTTC. Protein: CASSVTGITYEQYF.